Each of the 25 T cell receptor beta chains below was sequenced from the same sample in a study of OX40 agonist ivuxolimab in advanced cancers. Some clones are missing from TCRdb's copy, which holds only in-frame ones; the method was immunoSEQ multiplex PCR. The profile shows nearly 60,000 clones, around 90% of them singletons. The source was CD4+ or CD8+ T cells sorted from blood, collected in a trial of the OX40 agonist ivuxolimab. Source of these receptors: an adult with an advanced solid tumor such as melanoma, head and neck, liver or kidney cancer.

The chain links TRBV18 to TRBJ2-2; 9 bases are shared with TRBD1. The CDR3 loop spans 16 amino acids. Germline trimming cut 0 bases from V and 3 bases from J; bases unmatched to any gene: 2. From germline, CDR1 is KGHSH and CDR2 LQKENI. CDR3 region: CASSPPGQGDTGELFF. CDR3 in DNA: TGTGCCAGCTCACCACCGGGACAGGGTGACACCGGGGAGCTGTTTTTT.

The J gene is TRBJ2-2, the V gene TRBV11-1; D is perhaps TRBD1 (6 bases). V was cut by 7 bases and J by 7 bases, with 13 bases left in between. Germline CDR1 SGHAT, CDR2 FQDESV (reference sequence). CDR3 length: 13 residues. The CDR3 here is CASTRGIHGELFF. In nucleotides, the CDR3 is TGTGCCAGCACCAGGGGTATCCACGGGGAGCTGTTTTTT.

This clone was counted once. The chain has TRBV19 and TRBJ2-6; D is ambiguous. The germline CDR1 and CDR2 sequences are LNHDA and SQIVND (reference sequence). V lost 5 bases, J lost 1 base, and 3 bases lay in between. The CDR3 is 13 residues long. CDR3 amino acids: CASSASGANVLTF. For the CDR3, the DNA is TGTGCCAGTAGTGCATCTGGGGCCAACGTCCTGACTTTC.

This chain connects TRBV19 to TRBJ1-3; D remains unclear. CDR3 length equals 15 residues. CDR1 is LNHDA, CDR2 SQIVND, per germline (reference sequence). Trimming left V 3 bases short and J 4 bases short, with 13 bases between. The chain's CDR3 is CASSIGEITGNTIYF. Written as DNA, the CDR3 is TGTGCCAGTAGTATTGGCGAAATTACGGGAAACACCATATATTTT.

V gene TRBV28 combines with J gene TRBJ1-4; D is possibly TRBD1 (5 bases). The germline V gene encodes CDR1 MDHEN and CDR2 SYDVKM. V was shortened by 4 bases and J by 3 bases, with 12 bases between the two germline ends. This CDR3 region has 15 residues. CDR3 in amino acids: CASSSSGVSNEKLFF. The CDR3 DNA reads TGTGCCAGCAGTTCCTCGGGGGTATCTAATGAAAAACTGTTTTTT.

The gene calls are TRBV19 and TRBJ2-1; 9 bases match TRBD2. The V gene's germline CDR1 is LNHDA and CDR2 SQIVND (reference sequence). After removal of 6 bases from V and 6 bases from J, the junction contained 15 bases not matched to a gene. The CDR3 spans 17 residues. DNA of the CDR3: TGTGCCAGTAGAAGAACCTCCGGAGCGGGAGGCATCAATGAGCAGTTCTTC. Translated, it gives CASRRTSGAGGINEQFF.

The chain employs TRBV2 and TRBJ1-2; a weak D match, TRBD1 (5 bases). CDR1 and CDR2 (germline): SNHLY, FYNNEI. This CDR3 contains 14 residues. V lost 5 bases to trimming and J lost 9 bases, with 19 bases between them. The CDR3 DNA is TGTGCCAGCAGTTCCGGGACGCAGCGCTCGCGCTACACCTTC. It specifies CASSSGTQRSRYTF.

V usage is TRBV5-1 and J usage is TRBJ1-5; D call uncertain. Germline V lookup: CDR1 SGHRS, CDR2 YFSETQ. The CDR3 totals 14 residues. V was shortened by 4 bases and J by 7 bases, with 15 bases between the two germline ends. The CDR3 is CASSRDADGQPQHF. In DNA form, the CDR3 reads TGCGCCAGCAGCCGTGACGCGGACGGACAGCCCCAGCATTTT.

The V and J genes are TRBV7-8 and TRBJ1-1; D is undetermined. The CDR3 is 16 amino acids. Germline V gives CDR1 SGHVS, CDR2 FQNEAQ. The V end lost 0 bases, the J end lost 1 base, and 12 bases lay between the germline ends. DNA for the CDR3: TGTGCCAGCAGCTTAGCGTTCGTACCAGCGAACACTGAAGCTTTCTTT. Translating it yields CASSLAFVPANTEAFF. The whole variable domain, remainder taken from reference TRBV7-8 and TRBJ1-1, is GAGVSQSPRYKVAKRGQDVALRCDPISGHVSLFWYQQALGQGPEFLTYFQNEAQLDKSGLPSDRFFAERPEGSVSTLKIQRTQQEDSAVYLCASSLAFVPANTEAFFGQGTRLTVV.

The rearrangement links TRBV19 to TRBJ1-1, with D tentatively TRBD1 (6 bases). The CDR3 covers 14 residues. With 6 bases removed from V and 5 bases from J, the gap between germline ends came to 16 bases. Germline CDR1 reads LNHDA; CDR2 reads SQIVND (reference sequence). CDR3 nucleotide sequence: TGTGCCAGTAGCGGCGGGGGGCCGGGAACTGAAGCTTTCTTT. This gives the protein CASSGGGPGTEAFF.

The chain recombines TRBV6-6 with TRBJ2-5, with no clear D. Deletions cut 5 bases from V and 5 bases from J, with 15 bases between. Germline CDR1 reads MNHNY; CDR2 reads SVGAGI (reference sequence). The CDR3 extends over 14 amino acids. The CDR3 DNA is TGTGCCAGCAGTGCCTCGGGTCCATGGGAGACCCAGTACTTC. Translated: CASSASGPWETQYF.

The J gene is TRBJ2-5, the V gene TRBV10-3; 8 bases fit TRBD1. Germline V gene lookup returns CDR1 ENHRY and CDR2 SYGVKD. Trimming took 7 bases from V and 3 from J; bases not matched to a gene: 1. The CDR3 loop spans 12 amino acids. For the CDR3, the DNA is TGTGCCATCAAGACAGGGGAAGAGACCCAGTACTTC. This codes for CAIKTGEETQYF.

V and J are TRBV2 and TRBJ2-5; D unclear. Germline V gene sequence: CDR1 SNHLY, CDR2 FYNNEI. The CDR3 is made up of 14 amino acids. With 4 bases removed from V and 0 bases from J, the gap between germline ends came to 9 bases. CDR3 sequence reads: CASSGATYQETQYF. CDR3 sequence (DNA): TGTGCCAGCAGTGGGGCAACGTACCAAGAGACCCAGTACTTC.

The chain combines TRBV19 with TRBJ1-5; no definite D call. Germline loops: CDR1 LNHDA, CDR2 SQIVND (reference sequence). The CDR3 consists of 13 residues. V dropped 6 bases and J dropped 10 bases, with 16 bases sitting between them. The CDR3 is CASRRSLEHPQHF. CDR3 in DNA: TGTGCCAGTAGGAGATCCCTTGAGCATCCCCAGCATTTT.

The chain uses TRBV28 and TRBJ2-1; D unresolved. Germline CDR1 and CDR2: MDHEN and SYDVKM. This CDR3 has 12 amino acids. With 5 bases removed from V and 8 bases from J, the gap between germline ends came to 10 bases. CDR3 sequence (DNA): TGTGCCAGCAGTACCAATTTCTATGAGCAGTTCTTC. Its translation is CASSTNFYEQFF.

The V call is TRBV2, the J call TRBJ1-2, with no clear D. V was clipped by 6 bases and J by 4 bases, with 15 bases between them. The CDR3 totals 14 residues. The germline V gene encodes CDR1 SNHLY and CDR2 FYNNEI. CDR3 residues: CASRPTPGSYGYTF. CDR3 nucleotides: TGTGCCAGCAGGCCGACACCGGGGTCCTATGGCTACACCTTC.

This sequence joins TRBV6-5 and TRBJ2-5, with a weak D call TRBD1 (6 bases). Germline CDR1 MNHEY, CDR2 SVGAGI. This CDR3 region has 13 residues. The V gene lost 5 bases and the J gene lost 3 bases, with 10 bases spanning the gap. This CDR3 reads CASSQNREETQYF. The CDR3 coding sequence is TGTGCCAGCAGTCAAAACAGGGAAGAGACCCAGTACTTC.

This clone is medium-sized. The V and J genes are TRBV2 and TRBJ1-5; D gene ambiguous. V was trimmed by 0 bases and J by 5 bases, leaving 8 bases between them. Germline V gene sequence: CDR1 SNHLY, CDR2 FYNNEI. The CDR3 covers 14 residues. The CDR3 DNA reads TGTGCCAGCAGTGAAGCGGCGGAGTATCAGCCCCAGCATTTT. Protein sequence: CASSEAAEYQPQHF.

V and J are TRBV19 and TRBJ2-5; D might be TRBD2 (5 bases). This CDR3 region has 14 residues. Germline V gives CDR1 LNHDA, CDR2 SQIVND (reference sequence). The ends were cut back, 2 bases at V and 5 bases at J, with 12 bases in the middle. The CDR3 DNA reads as TGTGCCAGTAGTATACGGCCGGGAAGCGAGACCCAGTACTTC. Encoded protein: CASSIRPGSETQYF. Full variable domain (remainder filled in from reference TRBV19 and TRBJ2-5): DGGITQSPKYLFRKEGQNVTLSCEQNLNHDAMYWYRQDPGQGLRLIYYSQIVNDFQKGDIAEGYSVSREKKESFPLTVTSAQKNPTAFYLCASSIRPGSETQYFGPGTRLLVL.

This rearrangement joins TRBV5-5 to TRBJ1-3; D is undetermined. CDR1 and CDR2 (germline): SGHKS, YYEKEE (reference sequence). This CDR3 comprises 15 residues. Trimming left V 4 bases short and J 4 bases short, with 15 bases between. The chain's CDR3 is CASSRRVVDGNTIYF. CDR3 coding DNA: TGTGCCAGCAGCCGCCGAGTGGTCGACGGAAACACCATATATTTT.

V gene TRBV6-1 combines with J gene TRBJ1-3; D call uncertain. CDR1 and CDR2 from the germline V gene are MNHNS and SASEGT. Trimming pared 8 bases from V and 0 bases from J, leaving 11 bases between. The CDR3 sequence is 14 residues long. The CDR3 region is CASRAASSGNTIYF. The CDR3, as DNA: TGTGCCAGCCGGGCGGCAAGCTCTGGAAACACCATATATTTT.

This chain uses TRBV30 with TRBJ2-4, with D tentatively TRBD1 (6 bases). Deletions cut 5 bases from V and 0 bases from J, with 11 bases between. Germline CDR1 and CDR2: GTSNPN and SVGIG (reference sequence). This CDR3 spans 14 amino acids. The CDR3 DNA is TGTGCCTGGGAAACAGGGTTAGCCAAAAACATTCAGTACTTC. Translated: CAWETGLAKNIQYF.

V usage is TRBV28 and J usage is TRBJ2-2; 7 bases agree with TRBD2. This CDR3 has 15 amino acids. Germline V gene lookup returns CDR1 MDHEN and CDR2 SYDVKM. V trimming: 7 bases; J trimming: 3 bases; junction bases outside the gene matches: 8. The CDR3 DNA follows: TGTGCCAGCATGTGGGTTCGGGGGGACACCGGGGAGCTGTTTTTT. Translated: CASMWVRGDTGELFF.

The chain is built from TRBV29-1 and TRBJ2-4; 13 bases match TRBD2. Trimming cost V 5 bases and J 7 bases; bases outside gene matches: 5. Germline values: CDR1 SQVTM, CDR2 ANQGSEA. The CDR3 length is 14 residues. The CDR3 region is CSVRLAGGPNIQYF. The CDR3 DNA reads as TGCAGCGTTAGACTAGCGGGAGGCCCTAACATTCAGTACTTC.

The gene calls are TRBV5-6 and TRBJ2-7; maybe TRBD2 (6 bases). This CDR3 is built from 12 residues. V gave up 3 bases and J gave up 3 bases, with 7 bases separating them. CDR1 SGHDT and CDR2 YYEEEE come from the germline V gene. The CDR3 spells CASSWGVYEQYF. The CDR3 region has the DNA TGTGCCAGCAGCTGGGGGGTCTACGAGCAGTACTTC.